The source of this TCR beta chain is a study of tumor-infiltrating lymphocytes in primary liver carcinoma. Looking at the study overall: Each of the growths was stage T1-T3 N0M0, extending about 4 to 11 cm across. The study, taken as a whole, reports: Pairs of tumor regions overlapped more than tumor-adjacent and tumor-blood pairs did. Representation across all five tumor regions was limited to only about 7-25% of top clones.

The CDR3 is 14 residues long. From germline, CDR1 is SQVTM and CDR2 ANQGSEA. The investigators made TCR beta cDNA from about 510 ng total RNA, using a constant-region primer. Three nested multiplex PCR rounds, a slightly modified ARM-PCR, produced the libraries for TCR beta. The first two PCR rounds used TRBV1-TRBV30 primers with a Cbeta primer, approximately 10 cycles each. TCRdb re-called the multiplex PCR reads with MiXCR, one entry per CDR3 protein. The sample has 45,000 to 55,000 distinct CDR3 sequences; 71% are singletons. About this clonotype itself: Its antigen is not identified.

Unsorted bulk tissue, about 17-33 mg of it, served as the source for co-extraction of RNA and DNA. The V gene is TRBV29-1, the J gene TRBJ2-1, with 8 nucleotides matching TRBD1. Sequencing used liver tumor tissue from sampling region 5. Subset specified: tumor region T5, tumor centre. The clonotype originates from a man in his forties with primary liver carcinoma and hepatitis B virus infection. The CDR3 sequence is CKVERQGSYNEQFF. The CDR3 DNA follows: TGCAAAGTTGAAAGACAGGGGTCCTACAATGAGCAGTTCTTC.